The next 28 T cell receptor beta chains were all read from a single sample in a study of blood T cells in healthy people across ages. Primers used in a second PCR of roughly 6 to 12 cycles were a sample-barcoded 5' primer and a J-beta primer mix. A single record per CDR3 protein comes from TCRdb applying MiXCR to the 5' RACE reads. The table has roughly 700,000 distinct CDR3 sequences, around a quarter seen once. This sample was also put to use in a study of T cells of mothers and their children.

The sequenced material came from blood. These receptor sequences come from a boy aged 5-17 years in good health.

The CDR3 here is CASTPEDNYNEQFF. DNA for the CDR3: TGTGCCAGCACCCCGGAGGACAACTACAATGAGCAGTTCTTC. The chain is built from TRBV7-9 and TRBJ2-1; the D gene could be TRBD1 or TRBD2 (5 bases each). This CDR3 has 14 amino acids. Germline CDR1 and CDR2: SEHNR and FQNEAQ (reference sequence). The ends were cut back, 7 bases at V and 3 bases at J, with 13 bases in the middle.

This clonotype showed up just a few times. The chain has TRBV4-1 and TRBJ2-2, with TRBD1 identical over 8 bases. J gave up 3 bases and V 3 bases, and 6 bases lay outside the gene matches. The length of the CDR3 is 16 residues. Germline V gene data show CDR1 as MGHRA and CDR2 as YSYEKL. CDR3 sequence (DNA): TGCGCCAGCAGCCATTTCGACAGGGGTGACACCGGGGAGCTGTTTTTT. Its translation is CASSHFDRGDTGELFF.

This clonotype has just one count. The chain employs TRBV5-1 and TRBJ1-6; the match to TRBD1 covers 7 bases. V lost 0 bases to trimming and J lost 6 bases; unmatched junction nucleotides: 6. Germline V gene sequence: CDR1 SGHRS, CDR2 YFSETQ. This CDR3 has 16 residues. DNA for the CDR3: TGCGCCAGCAGCTTGGAGGCAGGGGGTCGTAATTCACCCCTCCACTTT. Protein product: CASSLEAGGRNSPLHF.

The chain has TRBV5-1 and TRBJ2-1, with D possibly matching TRBD2 (5 bases). The better agreement between TRBJ2-7 and the DNA end casts doubt on the J call. Germline V gene data show CDR1 as SGHRS and CDR2 as YFSETQ. This CDR3 is built from 13 residues. The CDR3: CASSSGLVNEQYF. The CDR3 nucleotides are TGCGCCAGCAGTTCCGGACTTGTGAACGAGCAGTACTTC.

The V and J genes are TRBV28 and TRBJ2-7; tentatively, D is TRBD1 or TRBD2 (5 bases each). The CDR3 length is 14 residues. Trimming removed 3 bases at V and 7 bases at J, with 16 bases between. CDR1 and CDR2 from the germline V gene are MDHEN and SYDVKM. CDR3 DNA sequence: TGTGCCAGCAGTTTCGGGGCCCGGGATGGGGAGCAGTACTTC. As protein: CASSFGARDGEQYF. Complete variable domain (other parts from reference TRBV28 and TRBJ2-7): DVKVTQSSRYLVKRTGEKVFLECVQDMDHENMFWYRQDPGLGLRLIYFSYDVKMKEKGDIPEGYSVSREKKERFSLILESASTNQTSMYLCASSFGARDGEQYFGPGTRLTVT.

A few counts support this clonotype. The V and J genes are TRBV29-1 and TRBJ2-1; D unresolved. Trimming removed 5 bases from V and 5 bases from J, with 10 bases in between. CDR3 length: 12 residues. Germline CDR1 is SQVTM and CDR2 is ANQGSEA. CDR3 DNA sequence: TGCAGCGTTACAGCAGATAACAATGAGCAGTTCTTC. Its translation is CSVTADNNEQFF.

This clonotype occurred a few times. This chain joins TRBV14 and TRBJ2-1, with TRBD1 matching over 8 bases. The CDR3 has 16 residues. CDR1 and CDR2 (germline): SGHDN, FVKESK. The V gene end was trimmed by 3 bases and the J gene end by 2 bases; junction bases not matched to a gene: 6. The CDR3, as DNA: TGTGCCAGCAGCCAGTACAGGGGGGAACCCTACAATGAGCAGTTCTTC. Protein sequence: CASSQYRGEPYNEQFF.

This sequence joins TRBV7-6 and TRBJ2-5, with 7 bases that match TRBD1. V lost 5 bases and J lost 4; bases outside the gene matches: 13. Germline CDR1 reads SGHVS; CDR2 reads FNYEAQ. CDR3 length: 16 amino acids. CDR3 DNA sequence: TGTGCCAGCAGCGAGAGAGGGGGCCGTCGGAGAGAGACCCAGTACTTC. Translating it yields CASSERGGRRRETQYF.

In regard to this clonotype: This may come from a read error, since a much larger clone is one base off. The J gene is TRBJ2-2, the V gene TRBV7-3; unclear D gene. Looked up from germline, CDR1 is SGHTA and CDR2 is FQGTGA. The CDR3 is made up of 13 amino acids. V was shortened by 1 base and J by 3 bases, with 3 bases between the two germline ends. The CDR3 loop is CASSLMHTGELFF. CDR3 nucleotide sequence: TGTGCCAGCAGCTTAATGCACACCGGGGAGCTGTTTTTT.

The chain combines TRBV29-1 with TRBJ2-2, with TRBD1 matching over 9 bases. Trimming took 3 bases from V and 5 from J; bases not matched to a gene: 4. The CDR3 totals 14 residues. Germline V lookup: CDR1 SQVTM, CDR2 ANQGSEA. CDR3 nucleotides: TGCAGCGTTGAGAGGGGACAGGGAACCGGGGAGCTGTTTTTT. Protein: CSVERGQGTGELFF.

This chain connects TRBV24-1 to TRBJ2-3; tentative D call: TRBD1 (6 bases). CDR1 is KGHDR and CDR2 is SFDVKD in the germline V gene. Trimming took 3 bases from V and 2 from J, leaving 11 bases between them. This CDR3 spans 15 amino acids. CDR3: CATSDTDSNTDTQYF. For the CDR3, the DNA is TGTGCCACCAGTGATACGGACAGCAACACAGATACGCAGTATTTT.

The J gene is TRBJ2-5, the V gene TRBV4-3; D gene uncertain. The end of the DNA aligns better with TRBJ2-7, so the J call may be wrong. CDR1 LGHNA and CDR2 YSLEER come from the germline V gene. The CDR3 consists of 13 residues. The CDR3 nucleotides read TGCGCCAGCAGCCAAGGCAGACAATACGAGCAGTACTTC. Translating gives CASSQGRQYEQYF.

This clonotype appeared a few times. The V call is TRBV7-9, the J call TRBJ2-5; 7 positions agree with TRBD2. V dropped 0 bases and J dropped 3; count of bases not matched to a gene: 7. The CDR3 extends over 16 amino acids. Germline CDR1 is SEHNR and CDR2 is FQNEAQ (reference sequence). The CDR3 sequence is CASSLAAFAGEETQYF. Written as DNA, the CDR3 is TGTGCCAGCAGCTTAGCGGCCTTCGCGGGGGAAGAGACCCAGTACTTC.

This clonotype was seen more than once but under ten times. This chain uses TRBV29-1 with TRBJ2-5; TRBD2 matches 7 bases. Germline V lookup: CDR1 SQVTM, CDR2 ANQGSEA. The CDR3 has 12 amino acids. With V trimmed by 6 bases and J by 5 bases, 6 bases remained unmatched. The CDR3 nucleotides are TGCAGCGTCTGGGGGGGGAAGGAGACCCAGTACTTC. This gives the protein CSVWGGKETQYF.

Only a few counts were recorded for this clonotype. The rearrangement uses TRBV29-1 and TRBJ2-3; the D gene is possibly TRBD2 (5 bases). The germline V gene encodes CDR1 SQVTM and CDR2 ANQGSEA. The V end lost 7 bases, the J end lost 2 bases, and 13 bases lay between the germline ends. The CDR3 loop spans 13 amino acids. CDR3 bases: TGCAGCGCTCCCGCGGGCACCACAGATACGCAGTATTTT. Translation: CSAPAGTTDTQYF.

The sample holds a few counts of this clonotype. The CDR3 nucleotides are TGTGCCAGCAGCTTGATGGAGACAGCGAACACCGGGGAGCTGTTTTTT. This translates into CASSLMETANTGELFF. The chain joins TRBV7-2 to TRBJ2-2; possible D gene TRBD1, 5 bases. The V end was cut by 3 bases, the J end by 0 bases, with 11 bases between. Germline V CDR1 and CDR2: SGHTA, FQGNSA. This CDR3 is 16 amino acids long.

This clonotype was found a few times. A junction boundary mismatches the germline segment, possibly from a read error. J is TRBJ2-1 and V is TRBV3-1; TRBD1 matches at 10 bases. This CDR3 is built from 15 residues. Germline V CDR1 and CDR2: LGHDT, YNNKEL (reference sequence). DNA of the CDR3: TGTGCCAGCAGCCAAGGGGACAGGGGCTACAATGAGCAGTCCTTC. This codes for CASSQGDRGYNEQSF.

This clonotype was counted a few times. This chain connects TRBV4-3 to TRBJ2-1, with TRBD1 as a possible D gene (6 bases). Germline V lookup: CDR1 LGHNA, CDR2 YSLEER. The CDR3 spans 13 residues. The ends were cut back, 3 bases at V and 7 bases at J, with 10 bases in the middle. CDR3 sequence: CASSHGQGNEQFF. The CDR3 nucleotides read TGCGCCAGCAGCCATGGGCAGGGGAATGAGCAGTTCTTC.

The CDR3 reads CASSQFGGENYEQYF. For the CDR3, the DNA is TGTGCCAGCAGCCAATTCGGGGGAGAGAACTACGAGCAGTACTTC. The rearrangement uses TRBV11-1 and TRBJ2-5; the D gene is possibly TRBD2 (6 bases). The end of the DNA aligns better with TRBJ2-7, so the J call may be wrong. CDR1 and CDR2 (germline): SGHAT, FQDESV (reference sequence). The CDR3 sequence is 15 residues long.

The rearrangement links TRBV6-1 to TRBJ2-1; 9 bases map to TRBD1. The V gene end was trimmed by 6 bases and the J gene end by 15 bases; junction bases not matched to a gene: 12. Germline V CDR1 and CDR2: MNHNS, SASEGT. The CDR3 is 13 amino acids. The CDR3 sequence is CASRADRQGEGFF. CDR3 DNA sequence: TGTGCCAGCAGGGCGGACCGACAGGGGGAGGGGTTCTTC.

This clonotype has only a few counts. The chain recombines TRBV5-8 with TRBJ2-5; D is perhaps TRBD1 or TRBD2 (5 bases each). Germline CDR1 SGHTS, CDR2 YDEGEE. V lost 3 bases, J lost 1 base, and 16 bases lay in between. The CDR3 loop spans 16 amino acids. CDR3 sequence (DNA): TGTGCCAGCAGCTCCTTGGGGATGGGGACCCAAGAGACCCAGTACTTC. It encodes CASSSLGMGTQETQYF.

This clonotype appeared many times. The rearrangement links TRBV15 to TRBJ2-5; 10 positions match TRBD2. The end of the DNA aligns better with TRBJ2-1, so the J call may be wrong. Germline loops: CDR1 LNHNV, CDR2 YYDKDF (reference sequence). The CDR3 runs to 15 residues. This CDR3 is CATSRVASGSNEQFF. The CDR3 nucleotides read TGTGCCACCAGCAGAGTGGCTAGCGGGAGTAATGAGCAGTTCTTC.

The table lists this clonotype with a few counts. The J gene is TRBJ2-3, the V gene TRBV7-9, with 8 positions matching TRBD2. There are 15 residues in the CDR3. Germline assignment: CDR1 SEHNR and CDR2 FQNEAQ (reference sequence). Trimming at V came to 4 bases and at J to 1 base, leaving 4 bases not matched to a gene. CDR3 coding DNA: TGTGCCAGCAGCTCGCCAGCGGGAGGCACAGATACGCAGTATTTT. Translating gives CASSSPAGGTDTQYF.

This clonotype was seen only a few times. CDR3 sequence reads: CASSFQETDTQYF. CDR3 coding DNA: TGTGCCAGCAGCTTTCAAGAGACAGATACGCAGTATTTT. The chain joins TRBV7-9 to TRBJ2-3; D ambiguous. V lost 3 bases and J lost 3, with 7 bases in between. The CDR3 covers 13 residues. Per germline, CDR1 SEHNR and CDR2 FQNEAQ (reference sequence).

A few counts support this clonotype. The V and J genes are TRBV2 and TRBJ2-6; no clear D. This CDR3 is 15 amino acids long. Germline values: CDR1 SNHLY, CDR2 FYNNEI. Trimming took 2 bases from V and 0 from J, leaving 5 bases between them. The CDR3 DNA follows: TGTGCCAGCAGTGAATTGCCCTCTGGGGCCAACGTCCTGACTTTC. As protein: CASSELPSGANVLTF.

This clonotype has more than one count but fewer than ten. The chain employs TRBV11-3 and TRBJ2-3; no clear D gene. CDR3 length: 13 residues. The V and J ends lost 0 bases and 10 bases respectively, with 11 bases between them. Per the germline V gene, CDR1 is SGHNT and CDR2 is YENEEA. In DNA form, the CDR3 reads TGTGCCAGCAGCTTAGATTTAAAAGCAGCGCAGTATTTT. Translating it yields CASSLDLKAAQYF.

The chain recombines TRBV7-8 with TRBJ1-5; D is undetermined. This CDR3 spans 15 amino acids. From germline, CDR1 is SGHVS and CDR2 FQNEAQ. V lost 1 base and J 7 bases, leaving 14 bases between the germline ends. DNA of the CDR3: TGTGCCAGCAGCTTAGGTTCGGCAGGTGGCCAGCCCCAGCATTTT. This sequence encodes CASSLGSAGGQPQHF.

The chain employs TRBV4-1 and TRBJ2-5; D unresolved. The J call may be in error: the DNA end matches TRBJ2-1 better. The CDR3 spans 12 residues. Germline V lookup: CDR1 MGHRA, CDR2 YSYEKL. Here the CDR3 DNA reads TGCGCCAGCAGCCGGGGTATCAATGAGCAGTTCTTC. It encodes CASSRGINEQFF.